Presented here are 22 T cell receptor beta chains from one specimen sequenced in a study of T cells in Graves' hyperthyroidism and ophthalmopathy. Amplification of TCR beta CDR3 regions used RNA as the template. RT-PCR in the first round (using the HTBI primer set) targeted the TCR CDR3. Each CDR3 protein is one row after TCRdb ran MiXCR on the multiplex PCR reads. The sample yields about 600,000 distinct CDR3 sequences, roughly 16% seen once. Specimen: blood. The receptors stem from a woman in her thirties or forties with Graves' ophthalmopathy.

This chain uses TRBV28 with TRBJ2-7; 8 nucleotides agree with TRBD1. There are 13 residues in the CDR3. V was clipped by 7 bases and J by 6 bases; unmatched bases: 8. Germline V gene lookup returns CDR1 MDHEN and CDR2 SYDVKM. CDR3 DNA sequence: TGTGCCAGCAATAACAGGGGGGATGGCGAGCAGTACTTC. Amino acids: CASNNRGDGEQYF.

This clonotype has a handful of counts. The chain is built from TRBV3-1 and TRBJ2-7; D is undetermined. V dropped 3 bases and J dropped 1 base, with 16 bases sitting between them. This CDR3 is 16 amino acids long. Per germline, CDR1 LGHDT and CDR2 YNNKEL (reference sequence). The DNA for the CDR3 is TGTGCCAGCAGCCACGCCCGAAGCTATGGGTCCTACGAGCAGTACTTC. Its protein is CASSHARSYGSYEQYF.

Turning to this clonotype: A much larger clone sits a single nucleotide away, making a read error possible. The chain couples TRBV2 to TRBJ1-5; 8 nucleotides agree with TRBD1. Trimming took 7 bases from V and 0 from J; bases not matched to a gene: 5. CDR3 length: 15 residues. CDR1 SNHLY and CDR2 FYNNEI come from the germline V gene. CDR3 amino acids: CASKRDRLSNQPQHF. The DNA of the CDR3 is TGTGCCAGCAAGAGGGACAGGCTTAGCAATCAGCCCCAGCATTTT.

This clonotype turned up a few times. The J gene is TRBJ1-4, the V gene TRBV28; D not resolved. This CDR3 contains 14 residues. Germline V gene data show CDR1 as MDHEN and CDR2 as SYDVKM. Trimming pared 3 bases from V and 8 bases from J, leaving 13 bases between. The CDR3 bases are TGTGCCAGCAGTTTTGGCCAACTTCGCGAAAAACTGTTTTTT. As protein: CASSFGQLREKLFF. Full variable domain (missing parts from reference TRBV28 and TRBJ1-4): DVKVTQSSRYLVKRTGEKVFLECVQDMDHENMFWYRQDPGLGLRLIYFSYDVKMKEKGDIPEGYSVSREKKERFSLILESASTNQTSMYLCASSFGQLREKLFFGSGTQLSVL.

This clonotype occurred many times. The chain has TRBV5-1 and TRBJ2-3, with D perhaps matching TRBD1 or TRBD2 (7 bases each). V was trimmed by 4 bases and J by 6 bases, leaving 15 bases between them. The CDR3 has 14 amino acids. Germline CDR1 reads SGHRS; CDR2 reads YFSETQ. CDR3 region: CASSQGGVDDTQYF. The CDR3 nucleotides are TGCGCCAGCAGCCAGGGGGGGGTTGACGATACGCAGTATTTT.

This clonotype has just a few counts. This chain links TRBV7-9 with TRBJ2-5, with 7 positions matching TRBD2. The trim removed 5 bases at V and 13 bases at J, leaving 16 bases unmatched. CDR3 length equals 14 residues. CDR1 is SEHNR and CDR2 is FQNEAQ in the germline V gene (reference sequence). CDR3 DNA: TGTGCCAGCAGCCCATCGGGGTGGGAGGGCCCCCCGTACTTC. Translation: CASSPSGWEGPPYF. The complete variable domain, with remaining parts taken from reference TRBV7-9 and TRBJ2-5, reads DTGVSQNPRHKITKRGQNVTFRCDPISEHNRLYWYRQTLGQGPEFLTYFQNEAQLEKSRLLSDRFSAERPKGSFSTLEIQRTEQGDSAMYLCASSPSGWEGPPYFGPGTRLLVL.

Only a few counts were recorded for this clonotype. The chain employs TRBV9 and TRBJ2-2; 11 bases fit TRBD2. CDR3 length equals 15 residues. In germline, CDR1 is SGDLS, CDR2 YYNGEE. The J segment lost 6 bases and the V segment lost 4 bases, leaving 5 bases of the junction unmatched. The CDR3 DNA follows: TGTGCCAGCAGCCCCCAGGGACTAGCGGCCGGGGAGCTGTTTTTT. Translation: CASSPQGLAAGELFF.

This clonotype was detected many times. The chain is built from TRBV11-2 and TRBJ2-1; TRBD2 matches 13 bases. In germline, CDR1 is SGHAT, CDR2 FQNNGV. The CDR3 totals 15 residues. V gave up 5 bases and J gave up 8 bases; unmatched junction bases: 6. The CDR3 DNA is TGTGCCAGCAGCAAACGGACTAGCGGGAGTGATGAGCAGTTCTTC. As protein: CASSKRTSGSDEQFF.

This clonotype was recorded many times. V usage is TRBV11-2 and J usage is TRBJ2-1; D might be TRBD2 (6 bases). In germline, CDR1 is SGHAT, CDR2 FQNNGV. CDR3 length: 13 residues. Trimming took 5 bases from V and 6 from J, leaving 11 bases between them. DNA of the CDR3: TGTGCCAGCAGCGTCGGGACTCTCAATGAGCAGTTCTTC. Protein product: CASSVGTLNEQFF.

This clonotype was seen many times. The V and J genes are TRBV20-1 and TRBJ1-2; possibly TRBD1 for D (5 bases). V was shortened by 1 base and J by 3 bases, with 15 bases between the two germline ends. Germline assignment: CDR1 DFQATT and CDR2 SNEGSKA (reference sequence). The CDR3 length is 15 residues. DNA of the CDR3: TGCAGTGCTAGAGCTGCTTCAGGGAGAGACTATGGCTACACCTTC. It specifies CSARAASGRDYGYTF.

This clonotype came up many times. The genes are TRBV7-2 and TRBJ2-7; no firm D call. This CDR3 is built from 12 residues. The V end was cut by 2 bases, the J end by 3 bases, with 5 bases between. Germline V gene lookup returns CDR1 SGHTA and CDR2 FQGNSA. CDR3 DNA: TGTGCCAGCAGCTTAATCCGCTACGAGCAGTACTTC. Amino acid sequence: CASSLIRYEQYF.

This chain connects TRBV12-3 or TRBV12-4 to TRBJ2-2; TRBD2 matches 9 bases. V lost 4 bases to trimming and J lost 0 bases; unmatched junction nucleotides: 3. CDR3 length: 16 amino acids. CDR3 nucleotides: TGTGCCAGCAGTTGGTCTAGCGGGACGAACACCGGGGAGCTGTTTTTT. Protein product: CASSWSSGTNTGELFF.

This clonotype was observed at least ten times. The chain employs TRBV28 and TRBJ2-3, with D perhaps matching TRBD1 (5 bases). Germline V gene sequence: CDR1 MDHEN, CDR2 SYDVKM. V was trimmed by 3 bases and J by 3 bases, leaving 10 bases between them. The CDR3 totals 14 residues. CDR3 nucleotides: TGTGCCAGCAGTTTCCAGGGTGGGACAGATACGCAGTATTTT. It encodes CASSFQGGTDTQYF.

This clonotype was counted many times. The CDR3 DNA sequence: TGTGCCAGCTCACCAGCGGGACAGGGCCACGAGCAGTACTTC. Protein sequence: CASSPAGQGHEQYF. V is TRBV18 and J is TRBJ2-7; 9 bases align to TRBD1. V lost 2 bases and J lost 5; bases outside the gene matches: 4. The CDR3 is made up of 14 amino acids. Germline V gives CDR1 KGHSH, CDR2 LQKENI.

A remark on this clonotype: Since a much larger clone is just one base distant, this may be a read error. This sequence joins TRBV12-3 or TRBV12-4 and TRBJ2-1; 8 nucleotides align to TRBD1. This CDR3 has 17 amino acids. The ends lost 6 bases at V and 1 base at J; junction bases unmatched: 11. This chain's CDR3 is CASREGPGGGSYNEQFF. The CDR3 coding sequence is TGTGCCAGCAGAGAGGGCCCAGGGGGCGGGTCCTACAATGAGCAGTTCTTC.

V and J are TRBV25-1 and TRBJ2-7; D is ambiguous. Germline CDR1 is MGHDK and CDR2 is SYGVNS. This CDR3 is 14 amino acids long. The V and J ends lost 0 bases and 2 bases respectively, with 8 bases between them. The CDR3 protein is CASSEYYGPYEQYF. The CDR3 DNA follows: TGTGCCAGCAGTGAATATTACGGACCCTACGAGCAGTACTTC.

This clonotype was detected many times. This chain uses TRBV5-1 with TRBJ2-1; D unresolved. The CDR3 length is 13 residues. CDR1 SGHRS and CDR2 YFSETQ come from the germline V gene. With 4 bases removed from V and 4 bases from J, the gap between germline ends came to 9 bases. CDR3 in amino acids: CASSGRDYNEQFF. In nucleotides, the CDR3 is TGCGCCAGCAGCGGAAGGGATTACAATGAGCAGTTCTTC.

There are a few counts of this clonotype. The chain links TRBV11-1 to TRBJ2-5, with a tentative D call TRBD1 (5 bases). Germline V gene data show CDR1 as SGHAT and CDR2 as FQDESV (reference sequence). Trimming removed 2 bases from V and 11 bases from J, with 18 bases in between. The CDR3 length is 14 residues. CDR3 sequence (DNA): TGTGCCAGCAGCTTAACCCCCGGGCAGGGATATCAGTACTTC. This codes for CASSLTPGQGYQYF.

This clonotype appeared many times. This sequence joins TRBV7-6 and TRBJ2-2, with 9 bases lining up with TRBD1. The CDR3 sequence is 15 residues long. Germline lookup yields CDR1 SGHVS and CDR2 FNYEAQ. Losses at the gene ends were 5 bases for V and 8 bases for J; bases not matched to a gene: 9. This CDR3 reads CASSATTGGGGELFF. CDR3 sequence (DNA): TGTGCCAGCAGCGCCACGACAGGGGGTGGAGGGGAGCTGTTTTTT.

This clonotype was seen many times. This rearrangement joins TRBV12-3 or TRBV12-4 to TRBJ2-1; D uncertain. The V gene lost 4 bases and the J gene lost 4 bases, with 8 bases spanning the gap. CDR3 length: 13 amino acids. The CDR3 region is CASSWSGYNEQFF. DNA for the CDR3: TGTGCCAGCAGTTGGTCCGGGTACAATGAGCAGTTCTTC.

A few counts support this clonotype. V is TRBV2 and J is TRBJ2-7; TRBD2 agrees at 9 bases. The CDR3 loop spans 14 amino acids. Unmatched junction bases numbered 2, after V lost 2 bases and J lost 3 bases. The germline CDR1 and CDR2 sequences are SNHLY and FYNNEI. This chain's CDR3 is CASSEPAGGYEQYF. The DNA for the CDR3 is TGTGCCAGCAGTGAACCAGCGGGGGGCTACGAGCAGTACTTC.

This clonotype has ten or more counts. This chain links TRBV3-1 with TRBJ1-2, with 7 bases aligning to TRBD1. There are 13 residues in the CDR3. Germline CDR1 and CDR2: LGHDT and YNNKEL (reference sequence). The V segment lost 0 bases and the J segment 8 bases; nucleotides outside the gene matches: 3. DNA for the CDR3: TGTGCCAGCAGCCAAGATGAGGGGGCCGGCTACACCTTC. Translation gives CASSQDEGAGYTF.